This passage covers 12 T cell receptor beta chains from one sample sequenced in a study of beta chain features in type 1 diabetes. cDNA synthesis used the whole RNA isolate, giving expressed TCRB sequences. The table came from immunoSEQ multiplex PCR; TCRdb's copy has only in-frame clones and leaves some out. The data hold 140,000 or so clones, with 10% observed a single time. The sample comprised naive CD4+ T cells from blood. All receptors derive from a man younger than 35 in good health.

Remarks on this clone: Additional DNA sequences in this sample encode the identical CDR3. The rearrangement uses TRBV28 and TRBJ2-7; TRBD1 is a possible D gene (5 bases). The germline V gene has CDR1 MDHEN and CDR2 SYDVKM. V lost 2 bases and J 3 bases, leaving 5 bases between the germline ends. The length of the CDR3 is 12 residues. CDR3 residues: CASSLQGYEQYF. The DNA for the CDR3 is TGTGCCAGCAGTTTACAGGGCTACGAGCAGTACTTC.

The CDR3 nucleotides are TGTGCCAGCTCCGCCGACAGGGGTCCTGGAAACACCATATATTTT. Its protein product is CASSADRGPGNTIYF. The chain employs TRBV18 and TRBJ1-3, with TRBD1 identical over 8 bases. The CDR3 has 15 amino acids. CDR1 is KGHSH, CDR2 LQKENI, per germline. V gave up 6 bases and J gave up 2 bases; unmatched junction bases: 6. Complete variable domain (other parts from reference TRBV18 and TRBJ1-3): NAGVMQNPRHLVRRRGQEARLRCSPMKGHSHVYWYRQLPEEGLKFMVYLQKENIIDESGMPKERFSAEFPKEGPSILRIQQVVRGDSAAYFCASSADRGPGNTIYFGEGSWLTVV.

This clone was seen a handful of times. The rearrangement joins TRBV28 to TRBJ2-7; 8 bases are shared with TRBD2. The junction had 7 bases not matched to a gene; V was cut back by 6 bases and J by 0 bases. CDR1 is MDHEN and CDR2 is SYDVKM in the germline V gene. The CDR3 has 15 residues. The CDR3 coding sequence is TGTGCCAGCAGCTCCCCGGGAGGGGGCTCCTACGAGCAGTACTTC. Translation: CASSSPGGGSYEQYF.

V usage is TRBV7-3 and J usage is TRBJ2-5; TRBD2 aligns across 7 bases. V lost 0 bases to trimming and J lost 5 bases; unmatched junction nucleotides: 3. This CDR3 spans 14 amino acids. Germline-derived CDR1 and CDR2 are SGHTA and FQGTGA. This chain's CDR3 is CASSLTGGWETQYF. The CDR3 DNA reads TGTGCCAGCAGCTTAACGGGGGGGTGGGAGACCCAGTACTTC.

The chain combines TRBV11-2 with TRBJ1-1, with D tentatively TRBD1 (5 bases). Germline assignment: CDR1 SGHAT and CDR2 FQNNGV. The CDR3 loop spans 14 amino acids. The V and J ends lost 7 bases and 0 bases respectively, with 12 bases between them. CDR3 amino acids: CASTMGRLNTEAFF. Here the CDR3 DNA reads TGTGCCAGCACCATGGGGCGCTTGAACACTGAAGCTTTCTTT.

This clone came up many times. J is TRBJ2-1 and V is TRBV30, with TRBD1 as a possible D gene (6 bases). Germline V gene lookup returns CDR1 GTSNPN and CDR2 SVGIG (reference sequence). This CDR3 has 13 amino acids. Trimming cost V 5 bases and J 10 bases, with 18 bases left between them. Here the CDR3 reads CAWGQGSQREQFF. CDR3 nucleotides: TGTGCCTGGGGCCAGGGGTCTCAACGGGAGCAGTTCTTC.

This clone has a handful of counts. This chain connects TRBV7-2 to TRBJ2-5, with TRBD2 matching over 11 bases. V was pared by 5 bases and J by 0 bases, with 2 bases of the junction left unmatched. This CDR3 is built from 15 residues. The germline gives CDR1 SGHTA, CDR2 FQGNSA. CDR3 amino acids: CASSTSGGYQETQYF. DNA for the CDR3: TGTGCCAGCAGCACTAGCGGGGGATACCAAGAGACCCAGTACTTC. Full variable domain (rest looked up from reference TRBV7-2 and TRBJ2-5): GAGVSQSPSNKVTEKGKDVELRCDPISGHTALYWYRQSLGQGLEFLIYFQGNSAPDKSGLPSDRFSAERTGGSVSTLTIQRTQQEDSAVYLCASSTSGGYQETQYFGPGTRLLVL.

This clone was counted between two and nine times. This chain links TRBV27 with TRBJ1-5; D ambiguous. Germline V lookup: CDR1 MNHEY, CDR2 SMNVEV (reference sequence). The CDR3 covers 14 residues. Trimming removed 3 bases from V and 4 bases from J, with 10 bases in between. CDR3 loop: CASSFTRGNQPQHF. The CDR3 DNA follows: TGTGCCAGCAGTTTTACCCGGGGAAATCAGCCCCAGCATTTT.

This clone occurred a few times. The V call is TRBV18, the J call TRBJ1-5; possible D gene TRBD1, 5 bases. V gave up 2 bases and J gave up 3 bases, with 8 bases separating them. The CDR3 is 14 amino acids. The germline gives CDR1 KGHSH, CDR2 LQKENI. CDR3 in amino acids: CASSPGASNQPQHF. The CDR3 region has the DNA TGTGCCAGCTCACCAGGGGCCTCCAATCAGCCCCAGCATTTT.

J is TRBJ1-4 and V is TRBV5-1, with D possibly being TRBD1 (5 bases). The CDR3 consists of 14 residues. The V end was cut by 0 bases, the J end by 8 bases, with 11 bases between. Looked up from germline, CDR1 is SGHRS and CDR2 is YFSETQ. CDR3 bases: TGCGCCAGCAGCTTGGATGCAGGGCTGGAAAAACTGTTTTTT. Translation gives CASSLDAGLEKLFF.

This clone was found many times. The J gene is TRBJ2-1, the V gene TRBV4-3; 7 bases align to TRBD2. CDR1 and CDR2 (germline): LGHNA, YSLEER. The CDR3 loop spans 17 amino acids. V shed 3 bases and J 4 bases; nucleotides not matched to a gene: 12. The CDR3 region has the DNA TGCGCCAGCAGCCAGCCCTGGGGAGGGTCGGGATACAATGAGCAGTTCTTC. Translation: CASSQPWGGSGYNEQFF.

The rearrangement links TRBV7-2 to TRBJ1-2; D unresolved. Trimming stripped 6 bases from V and 7 bases from J, with 9 bases between. The germline V gene encodes CDR1 SGHTA and CDR2 FQGNSA. This CDR3 region has 11 residues. This CDR3 reads CASSPQPGYTF. The DNA for the CDR3 is TGTGCCAGCAGTCCACAGCCTGGCTACACCTTC.